Listed below are T cell receptor beta chains from one sample, sequenced in a study of T cell responses to AZD1222 COVID-19 vaccine. Profiling relied on immunoSEQ multiplex PCR, and the TCRdb table lists in-frame clones only, not all of them. The sample has over 150,000 clones, approximately 92% seen once. Sequencing was performed on peripheral blood, taken on day 0 of AZD1222 vaccination. The receptors were sampled from an adult in good health. The CDR3 runs from the conserved cysteine through the conserved F or W. A D gene is named only where the DNA matches it firmly. A clone size is listed for some rows: how often the clone was seen (once, few, many), or a class if it is expanded.

TRBJ1-2	.	.	TRBV6-6	TGTGCCAGCACCCCATCAGGTTCCTATGGCTACACCTTC	CASTPSGSYGYTF
TRBJ1-2	.	.	TRBV15	TGTGCCACCAGCAAGGGGGGTGAGCAGGGTCTCTATGGCTACACCTTC	CATSKGGEQGLYGYTF
TRBJ2-3	TRBD1	.	TRBV5-1	TGCGCCAGCAGCTTACAGGGGCCAAGCACAGATACGCAGTATTTT	CASSLQGPSTDTQYF
TRBJ1-5	TRBD1	.	TRBV2	TGTGCCAGCAGGGACAGGGAGAATAGCAATCAGCCCCAGCATTTT	CASRDRENSNQPQHF
TRBJ1-6	TRBD1	.	TRBV2	TGTGCCAGCAGCCCCTTACCGGGGACAGGGACCTATTTTAATTCACCCCTCCACTTT	CASSPLPGTGTYFNSPLHF
TRBJ2-1	TRBD1	.	TRBV10-3	TGTGCCATCAGTATACAGGGGGATGAGCAGTTCTTC	CAISIQGDEQFF
TRBJ2-5	.	.	TRBV9	TGTGCCAGCAGCCCCCTTAGGTTTGAGGAGACCCAGTACTTC	CASSPLRFEETQYF
TRBJ2-5	.	.	TRBV18	TGTGCCAGCTCACCTACAAACAGGTTGCGTGGAGGCCAAGAGACCCAGTACTTC	CASSPTNRLRGGQETQYF
TRBJ1-2	.	.	TRBV5-1	TGCGCCAGCACCGAAGGAGACAATCGTCGTCGAGGCTACACCTTC	CASTEGDNRRRGYTF
TRBJ2-5	.	.	TRBV19	TGTGCCAGTAGGCTCAACAGGGAAGAGACCCAGTACTTC	CASRLNREETQYF
TRBJ2-1	TRBD1	.	TRBV5-6	TGTGCCAGCAGCTCTACAACAGGGGCGGCCTACAATGAGCAGTTCTTC	CASSSTTGAAYNEQFF
TRBJ2-5	.	.	TRBV19	TGTGCCAGTGGGTCAAGGTACCAAGAGACCCAGTACTTC	CASGSRYQETQYF
TRBJ2-7	TRBD1	.	TRBV4-2	TGTGCCAGCAGCCAAGGTGGGGGACAGGTATCCTACGAGCAGTACTTC	CASSQGGGQVSYEQYF
TRBJ1-3	.	.	TRBV18	TGTGCCAGCTCACCCCCAGGCCTGGTCTCTGGAAACACCATATATTTT	CASSPPGLVSGNTIYF
TRBJ2-7	.	.	TRBV19	TGTGCCAGTAGTATAGGAGGAGACGTCAACGAGCAGTACTTC	CASSIGGDVNEQYF
TRBJ2-5	.	.	TRBV18	TGTGCCAGCTCACCACCCCTCGAAGGCGAGACCCAGTACTTC	CASSPPLEGETQYF
TRBJ1-5	.	once	TRBV4-1	TGCGCCAGCAGCTCCGGGACGGCTATCAATCAGCCCCAGCATTTT	CASSSGTAINQPQHF
TRBJ1-1	.	.	TRBV2	TGTGCCAGCAGTCCAGGTCGAATGAACACTGAAGCTTTCTTT	CASSPGRMNTEAFF
TRBJ1-1	TRBD1	.	TRBV29-1	TGCAGCGTGAGAGGGGGCCTGGACACTGAAGCTTTCTTT	CSVRGGLDTEAFF
TRBJ2-6	TRBD1	.	TRBV18	TGTGCCAGCTCACACTACAGGGGCCCGAACTCTGGGGCCAACGTCCTGACTTTC	CASSHYRGPNSGANVLTF
TRBJ1-2	.	.	TRBV7-2	TGTGCCAGCAGCTCGAAGGGGGGGGCCTACCCCGATGGCTACACCTTC	CASSSKGGAYPDGYTF
TRBJ1-6	.	.	TRBV16	TGTGCCAGCAGCCAGAGTGGGGTTAAGGGATCACCCCTCCACTTT	CASSQSGVKGSPLHF
TRBJ1-1	.	few	TRBV4-1	TGCGCCAGCAGCCAACCTCAGATTCTGTCCACTGAAGCTTTCTTT	CASSQPQILSTEAFF
TRBJ1-1	.	.	TRBV19	TGTGCCAGTAGTATAGGCCGGGGGGGGCACACTGAAGCTTTCTTT	CASSIGRGGHTEAFF
TRBJ1-6	.	.	TRBV9	TGTGCCAGCAGCGTTGACAGCTCCTATAATTCACCCCTCCACTTT	CASSVDSSYNSPLHF
TRBJ1-1	TRBD1	.	TRBV3-1/TRBV3-2	TGTGCCAGCAGGTTCGGACAGGGAGTTTCTGAAGCTTTCTTT	CASRFGQGVSEAFF
TRBJ1-2	TRBD1	.	TRBV6-2/TRBV6-3	TGTGCCAGCAGTTACCAGGCAGGGGGAAGGAATGGCTACACCTTC	CASSYQAGGRNGYTF
TRBJ1-4	.	.	TRBV18	TGTGCCAGCTCACCACGAGGGACTAATGAAAAACTGTTTTTT	CASSPRGTNEKLFF
TRBJ2-1	.	.	TRBV11-2	TGTGCCAGCAGCTTAGGAGGGGTTGTCAATGAGCAGTTCTTC	CASSLGGVVNEQFF
TRBJ2-7	TRBD1	.	TRBV5-1	TGCGCCAGCAGCTTGGCGACAGGGGGCATATACGAGCAGTACTTC	CASSLATGGIYEQYF
TRBJ1-3	TRBD1	.	TRBV4-3	TGCGCCAGCAGCCAAGATTGGGCAGGGGGAGCTGGAAACACCATATATTTT	CASSQDWAGGAGNTIYF
TRBJ2-7	.	.	TRBV5-5	TGTGCCAGCAGCAAACAGCTCCCGGGGCACTCCTACGAGCAGTACTTC	CASSKQLPGHSYEQYF
TRBJ1-6	.	.	TRBV5-8	TGTGCCAGCAGCCCGTTATTTAACTCCTATAATTCACCCCTCCACTTT	CASSPLFNSYNSPLHF
TRBJ1-1	.	.	TRBV6-2/TRBV6-3	TGTGCCAGCAGTTTGGGACCGTTTAACACTGAAGCTTTCTTT	CASSLGPFNTEAFF
TRBJ2-5	.	.	TRBV7-9	TGTGCCAGCAGCCGTAAGGGAGGAGTCGGAGAGACCCAGTACTTC	CASSRKGGVGETQYF
TRBJ2-7	.	.	TRBV5-1	TGCGCCAGCAGCTTGGGACAGGACTACGAGCAGTACTTC	CASSLGQDYEQYF
TRBJ1-2	TRBD1	.	TRBV6-5	TGTGCCAGCCGTCGGGACAGGGCTAACTATGGCTACACCTTC	CASRRDRANYGYTF
TRBJ2-7	.	.	TRBV5-1	TGCGCCAGCAGCTTGGAGAACTCCTACGAGCAGTACTTC	CASSLENSYEQYF
TRBJ2-1	.	.	TRBV29-1	TGCAGCGTTGTACTGGCAAATGAGCAGTTCTTC	CSVVLANEQFF
TRBJ1-4	.	once	TRBV12-3/TRBV12-4	TGTGCCAGCAGTTCCGGGGAGGTACTGTTTTTT	CASSSGEVLFF
TRBJ1-4	TRBD1	.	TRBV7-9	TGTGCCAGCAGCTTAGGACAGGGGGGCTATGAAAAACTGTTTTTT	CASSLGQGGYEKLFF
TRBJ1-4	TRBD1	.	TRBV18	TGTGCCAGCTCACCACGGAGGACAGGGGGCGAAAAACTGTTTTTT	CASSPRRTGGEKLFF
TRBJ1-3	TRBD1	.	TRBV25-1	TGTGCCAGCAGACAGGGGGCCTCTGGAAACACCATATATTTT	CASRQGASGNTIYF
TRBJ2-1	TRBD2	once	TRBV27	TGTGCCAGTAATCAGCGACTAGCGGGAGGATCCTACAATGAGCAGTTCTTC	CASNQRLAGGSYNEQFF
TRBJ2-3	TRBD1	.	TRBV12-5	TGTGCTAGTGTCGGGACAGTCCCCAGGGATACGCAGTATTTT	CASVGTVPRDTQYF
TRBJ2-5	.	.	TRBV6-2/TRBV6-3	TGTGCCAGCAGTTACGTGGGTGCGGGAACGCAAGAGACCCAGTACTTC	CASSYVGAGTQETQYF
TRBJ1-1	.	.	TRBV5-8	TGTGCCAGCAGCTTGGGCTCCCACCCGGCTTTCTTT	CASSLGSHPAFF
TRBJ2-5	.	.	TRBV7-9	TGTGCCAGCAGCCCGACCCTTCTGACGGGTCCGGGGAGCGGGACCCAGTACTTC	CASSPTLLTGPGSGTQYF
TRBJ2-1	TRBD2	.	TRBV2	TGTGCCAGCAGTGGGACTAGCGGGGTCGAGGAGTTCTTC	CASSGTSGVEEFF
TRBJ1-5	TRBD1	.	TRBV19	TGTGCCAGTAGTAAGGGACAGGTTAGCAATCAGCCCCAGCATTTT	CASSKGQVSNQPQHF
TRBJ2-3	TRBD1	.	TRBV24-1	TGTGCCACCAGTGAGACGGGACAGGTAAAACAGTATTTT	CATSETGQVKQYF
TRBJ1-3	.	.	TRBV28	TGTGCCAGCGCGGGCTCTGGAAACACCATATATTTT	CASAGSGNTIYF
TRBJ1-1	TRBD1	.	TRBV5-1	TGCGCCAGCAGCCAGGGCAGGGGGCTTGTCACTGAAGCTTTCTTT	CASSQGRGLVTEAFF
TRBJ2-1	.	.	TRBV3-1/TRBV3-2	TGTGCCAGCAGCCAAGAGGGCGGGATAAGGAGGTTCTTC	CASSQEGGIRRFF